This paragraph reports one TCR beta chain. Its antigen is currently unknown. These data are taken from a study of cytomegalovirus exposure and HLA in healthy donors. Regarding the study as a whole: TRBV6-2, TRBV6-3 and some other V segments were unresolvable in 87-base-pair reads. Later findings reportedly placed an Asian-associated ancestry cluster below the roughly 700-donor mean for N-insertions.

The PCR was carried out with 60 Vbeta primers and 13 Jbeta primers. Produced via immunoSEQ multiplex PCR; TCRdb's table is partial and in-frame only. In total, the table holds more than 95,000 clones. The CDR3 loop spans 16 amino acids. The germline V and J ends were trimmed by 3 bases and 0 bases, with 15 bases remaining between them. The V gene's germline CDR1 is KGHSH and CDR2 LQKENI. This TCR was recovered from a middle-aged man in good health and CMV-seronegative. V usage is TRBV18 and J usage is TRBJ2-7; TRBD1 is a possible D gene (6 bases). Sequencing was performed on PBMCs. The CDR3 loop reads CASSPERTVISYEQYF. CDR3 sequence (DNA): TGTGCCAGCTCACCTGAGCGGACAGTGATCTCCTACGAGCAGTACTTC.